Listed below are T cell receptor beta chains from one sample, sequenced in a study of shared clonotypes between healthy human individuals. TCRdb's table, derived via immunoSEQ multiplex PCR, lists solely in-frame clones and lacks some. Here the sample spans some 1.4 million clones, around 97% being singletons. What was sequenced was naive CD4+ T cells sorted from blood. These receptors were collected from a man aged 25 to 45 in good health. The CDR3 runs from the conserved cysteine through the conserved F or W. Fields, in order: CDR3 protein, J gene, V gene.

CDR3: CASSFAGPRDYEQYF
J: TRBJ2-7
V: TRBV28

CDR3: CASTRKGENTGELFF
J: TRBJ2-2
V: TRBV6-1

CDR3: CASSLDYVTGELFF
J: TRBJ2-2
V: TRBV28

CDR3: CASGGASPGANYGYTF
J: TRBJ1-2
V: TRBV19

CDR3: CAWSVRTTDQPQHF
J: TRBJ1-5
V: TRBV30

CDR3: CASSVVAGGTEAFF
J: TRBJ1-1
V: TRBV9

CDR3: CAWTQGRTTF
J: TRBJ1-2
V: TRBV30

CDR3: CASSTEAPLSGQYF
J: TRBJ2-7
V: TRBV7-9

CDR3: CASSTLPGPLSYTF
J: TRBJ1-2
V: TRBV27

CDR3: CASSSRTGSNEQYF
J: TRBJ2-7
V: TRBV28

CDR3: CASRGLAGDTGELFF
J: TRBJ2-2
V: TRBV2

CDR3: CASSELDTYGYTF
J: TRBJ1-2
V: TRBV6-1

CDR3: CSVVFRGILYEQYF
J: TRBJ2-7
V: TRBV29-1

CDR3: CASSLQGYEQYF
J: TRBJ2-7
V: TRBV7-2

CDR3: CASSVMTSSCRYF
J: TRBJ2-7
V: TRBV9